This T cell receptor (beta chain) was sequenced for a study of naive and memory T cell subsets. This CDR3 is 12 amino acids long. V was pared by 2 bases and J by 5 bases, with 6 bases between. CDR1 is KGHSH, CDR2 LQKENI, per germline. Ligated cDNA underwent four rounds of PCR with nested alpha and beta constant region primers and SP2. TCRdb re-called the 5' RACE reads with MiXCR, one entry per CDR3 protein. The repertoire holds approximately 58,000 distinct CDR3 sequences, with 5.5% to 8.5% as singletons. The library had UMIs added by 3' ligation of an oligonucleotide to TCR cDNA. The TCR originated in a male donor in good health. The chain couples TRBV18 to TRBJ1-1, with a weak D call TRBD1 (5 bases). CDR3 sequence reads: CASSPEGTEAFF. As DNA, the CDR3 is TGTGCCAGCTCACCAGAGGGGACTGAAGCTTTCTTT.